Following are 12 T cell receptor beta chains from one sample sequenced in a study of cytomegalovirus exposure and HLA in healthy donors. Primers included in the PCR were 60 Vbeta and 13 Jbeta primers. Repertoires were generated with immunoSEQ multiplex PCR, while TCRdb's copy carries only in-frame clones and drops some. The table records about 61,000 clones, 70% to 90% of them present only once. The specimen was PBMCs. These receptor sequences come from a man aged 25 to 45 in good health and CMV-seropositive.

The chain links TRBV4-3 to TRBJ2-7; 9 positions match TRBD1. This CDR3 has 16 residues. V shed 2 bases and J 2 bases; nucleotides not matched to a gene: 7. The germline V gene has CDR1 LGHNA and CDR2 YSLEER. The CDR3 DNA reads TGCGCCAGCAGCCAAACTGGACAGGGGCTTACCTACGAGCAGTACTTC. Translated, it gives CASSQTGQGLTYEQYF.

The chain employs TRBV6-7 and TRBJ1-1, with 9 bases that match TRBD1. TRBV6-7 is identified as an open reading frame with a role that is uncertain. The trim removed 5 bases at V and 6 bases at J, leaving 4 bases unmatched. CDR3 length equals 13 residues. DNA for the CDR3: TGTGCCAGCAGTCCCCGACAGGGGGCTGAAGCTTTCTTT. Translation: CASSPRQGAEAFF.

The V and J genes are TRBV19 and TRBJ2-2, with a weak D call TRBD2 (5 bases). Germline values: CDR1 LNHDA, CDR2 SQIVND (reference sequence). The germline V and J ends were trimmed by 9 bases and 1 base, with 12 bases remaining between them. The CDR3 is 14 amino acids. The CDR3 region is CASVGAMNTGELFF. The DNA for the CDR3 is TGTGCCAGCGTGGGAGCCATGAACACCGGGGAGCTGTTTTTT.

The V gene is TRBV11-2, the J gene TRBJ1-5, with 9 nucleotides matching TRBD1. Germline V CDR1 and CDR2: SGHAT, FQNNGV. The junction had 3 bases not matched to a gene; V was cut back by 1 base and J by 5 bases. This CDR3 has 15 amino acids. CDR3 residues: CASSLGQGGDQPQHF. The CDR3 DNA follows: TGTGCCAGCAGCTTAGGACAGGGGGGGGATCAGCCCCAGCATTTT.

This chain's CDR3 is CASSLEMRDEQFF. The DNA for the CDR3 is TGTGCCAGCAGCTTAGAAATGAGGGATGAGCAGTTCTTC. V and J are TRBV11-3 and TRBJ2-1; weak D call: TRBD2 (5 bases). The CDR3 totals 13 residues. CDR1 and CDR2 from the germline V gene are SGHNT and YENEEA. Trimming left V 0 bases short and J 8 bases short, with 8 bases between.

The chain combines TRBV6-5 with TRBJ2-1, with 10 bases aligning to TRBD2. Germline V gives CDR1 MNHEY, CDR2 SVGAGI. Trimming at V came to 0 bases and at J to 8 bases, leaving 4 bases not matched to a gene. The CDR3 has 15 amino acids. The CDR3 spells CASSYSSGRFHEQFF. For the CDR3, the DNA is TGTGCCAGCAGTTACTCTAGCGGGAGGTTCCATGAGCAGTTCTTC.

This chain joins TRBV5-6 and TRBJ2-7; 8 bases are a match to TRBD1. V shed 0 bases, J shed 3 bases, and the junction held 8 bases outside the gene matches. The CDR3 is 16 amino acids. The germline CDR1 and CDR2 sequences are SGHDT and YYEEEE. CDR3 protein: CASSLAWTGTYYEQYF. In nucleotides, the CDR3 is TGTGCCAGCAGCTTGGCCTGGACAGGGACTTACTACGAGCAGTACTTC.

The chain joins TRBV28 to TRBJ2-7, with 8 positions matching TRBD1. Germline V gene sequence: CDR1 MDHEN, CDR2 SYDVKM. The V segment lost 6 bases and the J segment 3 bases; nucleotides outside the gene matches: 10. The CDR3 is made up of 15 amino acids. CDR3 coding DNA: TGTGCCAGCAGGCGCCCAGGGGGCGGTGGCTACGAGCAGTACTTC. This gives the protein CASRRPGGGGYEQYF.

The rearrangement joins TRBV7-2 to TRBJ2-1; 7 nucleotides match TRBD1. CDR1 and CDR2 from the germline V gene are SGHTA and FQGNSA. The ends lost 4 bases at V and 5 bases at J; junction bases unmatched: 11. CDR3 size: 16 residues. CDR3 in amino acids: CASSSPAGTVNNEQFF. Written as DNA, the CDR3 is TGTGCCAGCAGCTCCCCGGCAGGGACAGTAAACAATGAGCAGTTCTTC.

The chain has TRBV27 and TRBJ2-7; TRBD1 might be the D (6 bases). Trimming took off 7 bases at V and 2 bases at J, with 18 bases between the two ends. The CDR3 totals 15 residues. Germline CDR1 and CDR2: MNHEY and SMNVEV (reference sequence). In nucleotides, the CDR3 is TGTGCCAGCATCCAAAATTTACAGGGACCCTACGAGCAGTACTTC. This encodes CASIQNLQGPYEQYF.

The chain has TRBV27 and TRBJ2-2; D may be TRBD2 (6 bases). Germline V gene data show CDR1 as MNHEY and CDR2 as SMNVEV (reference sequence). The CDR3 sequence is 16 residues long. The V end was cut by 2 bases, the J end by 5 bases, with 15 bases between. CDR3 in DNA: TGTGCCAGCAGTTTAACCCCGGAGGGTGCGACCGGGGAGCTGTTTTTT. It translates to CASSLTPEGATGELFF.

This chain uses TRBV27 with TRBJ1-2; TRBD1 matches 7 bases. Germline CDR1 and CDR2: MNHEY and SMNVEV (reference sequence). V was clipped by 6 bases and J by 5 bases; unmatched bases: 6. CDR3 length: 13 residues. The CDR3 nucleotides read TGTGCCAGCAGCACGACAGGGTCTTATGGCTACACCTTC. It specifies CASSTTGSYGYTF.